The sample holds a few counts of the clone carrying this TCR beta chain. Antigen: not known. Germline lookup yields CDR1 MNHEY and CDR2 SMNVEV (reference sequence). Trimming removed 6 bases from V and 3 bases from J; junction bases left unmatched: 4. This CDR3 comprises 15 residues. This sample is part of a study of cytomegalovirus exposure and HLA in healthy donors. Study-wide findings and caveats: In a later analysis, a genetic analysis reported fewer productive-TCR N-insertions in an Asian-associated ancestry cluster than the cohort average. The dataset shows that most TCR sequences were rare, while some public TCRs occurred in many donors. Researchers reported that a few CMV-associated chains were confirmed in vitro as CMV antigen-specific. Later work found most CMV-associated TCR beta chains apparently HLA-restricted.

The PCR contained 60 Vbeta and 13 Jbeta primers. The method was immunoSEQ multiplex PCR; TCRdb's version includes in-frame clones alone and lacks a portion of them. The repertoire holds roughly 87,000 clones, with 65% to 80% as singletons. This TCR was recovered from a man in his 60s in good health and CMV-seronegative. This sequence joins TRBV27 and TRBJ2-3; TRBD2 aligns across 12 bases. Specimen: PBMCs. The DNA for the CDR3 is TGTGCCAGCAGACTAACTAGCGGGGGGACAGATACGCAGTATTTT. Translated, it gives CASRLTSGGTDTQYF.